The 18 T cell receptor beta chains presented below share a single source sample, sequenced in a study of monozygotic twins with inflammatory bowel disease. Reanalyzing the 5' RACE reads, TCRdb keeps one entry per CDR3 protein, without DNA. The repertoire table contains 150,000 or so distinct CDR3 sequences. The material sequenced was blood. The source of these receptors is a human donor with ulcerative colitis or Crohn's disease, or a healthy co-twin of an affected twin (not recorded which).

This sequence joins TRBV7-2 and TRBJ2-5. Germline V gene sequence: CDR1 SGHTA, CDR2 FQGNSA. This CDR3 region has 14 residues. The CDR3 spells CASSLDGVQETQYF.

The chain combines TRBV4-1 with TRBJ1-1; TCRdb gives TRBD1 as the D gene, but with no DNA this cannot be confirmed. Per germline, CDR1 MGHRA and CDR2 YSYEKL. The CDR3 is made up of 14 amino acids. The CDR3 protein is CASSHGQGSSEAFF.

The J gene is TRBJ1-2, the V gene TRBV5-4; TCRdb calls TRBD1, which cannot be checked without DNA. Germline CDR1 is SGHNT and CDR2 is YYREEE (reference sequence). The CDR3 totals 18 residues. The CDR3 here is CASSPPPPPGQGLYGYTF.

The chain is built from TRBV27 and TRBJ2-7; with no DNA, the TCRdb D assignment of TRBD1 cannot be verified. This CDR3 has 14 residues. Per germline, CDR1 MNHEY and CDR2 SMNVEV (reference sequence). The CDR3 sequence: CASRSGHQSYEQYF.

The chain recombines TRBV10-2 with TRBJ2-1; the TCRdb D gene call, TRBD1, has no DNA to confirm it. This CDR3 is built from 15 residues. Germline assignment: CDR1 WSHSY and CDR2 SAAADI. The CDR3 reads CASSEPRTGRSEQFF.

The CDR3 here is CASSSRKGERTEAFF. The chain is built from TRBV7-9 and TRBJ1-1. Germline V lookup: CDR1 SEHNR, CDR2 FQNEAQ (reference sequence). This CDR3 spans 15 amino acids.

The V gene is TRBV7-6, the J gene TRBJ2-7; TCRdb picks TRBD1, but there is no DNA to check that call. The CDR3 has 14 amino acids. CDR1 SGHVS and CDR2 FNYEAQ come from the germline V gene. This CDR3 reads CASSLDPQGYEQYF.

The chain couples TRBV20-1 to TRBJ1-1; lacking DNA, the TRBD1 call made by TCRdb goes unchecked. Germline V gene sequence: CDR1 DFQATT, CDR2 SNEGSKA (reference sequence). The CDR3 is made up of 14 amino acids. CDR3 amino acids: CSASPGHLNTEAFF.

CDR3 protein: CASSLWNSLSSYEQYF. The gene calls are TRBV7-8 and TRBJ2-7. Germline V CDR1 and CDR2: SGHVS, FQNEAQ. The CDR3 loop spans 16 amino acids.

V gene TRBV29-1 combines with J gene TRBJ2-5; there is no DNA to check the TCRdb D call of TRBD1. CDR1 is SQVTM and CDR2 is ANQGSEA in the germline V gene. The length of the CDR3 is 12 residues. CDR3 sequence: CSVESGKETQYF.

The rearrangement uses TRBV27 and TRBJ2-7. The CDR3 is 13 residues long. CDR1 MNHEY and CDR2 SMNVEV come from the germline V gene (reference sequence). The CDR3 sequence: CASSSRRVYEQYF.

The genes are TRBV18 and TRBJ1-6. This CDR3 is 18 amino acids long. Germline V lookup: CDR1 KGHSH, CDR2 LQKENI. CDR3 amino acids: CASSPLFMDGRRNSPLHF.

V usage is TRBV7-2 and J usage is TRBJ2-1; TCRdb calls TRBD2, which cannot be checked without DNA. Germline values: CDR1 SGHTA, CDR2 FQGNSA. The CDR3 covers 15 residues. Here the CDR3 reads CASSLKASGYNEQFF.

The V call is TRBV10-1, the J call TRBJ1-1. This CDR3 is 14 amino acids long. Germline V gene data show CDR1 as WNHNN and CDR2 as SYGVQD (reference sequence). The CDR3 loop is CASSEFSQNTEAFF.

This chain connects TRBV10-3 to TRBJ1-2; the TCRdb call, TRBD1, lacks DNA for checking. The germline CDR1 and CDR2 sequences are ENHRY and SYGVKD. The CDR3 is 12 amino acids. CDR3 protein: CAISEGAYGYTF.

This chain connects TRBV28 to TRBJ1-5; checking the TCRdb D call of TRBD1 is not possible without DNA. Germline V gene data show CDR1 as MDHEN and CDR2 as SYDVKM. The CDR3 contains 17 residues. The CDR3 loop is CASLGDTRTYSNQPQHF.

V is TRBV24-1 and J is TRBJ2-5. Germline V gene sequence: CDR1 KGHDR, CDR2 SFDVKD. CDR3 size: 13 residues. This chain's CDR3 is CATSAGYQETQYF.

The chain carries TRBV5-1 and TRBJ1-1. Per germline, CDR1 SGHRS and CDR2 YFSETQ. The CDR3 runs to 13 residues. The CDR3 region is CASSLQANTEAFF.